This T cell receptor beta chain was profiled in a study of OX40 agonist ivuxolimab in advanced cancers. In the study overall: Ivuxolimab, which targeted the costimulatory receptor OX40 (CD134), was an agonistic, fully human IgG2 monoclonal antibody. The dose-escalation cohort was roughly 87% male with a mean age of around 64 years, ranging from 23 to 79. Intravenous ivuxolimab was administered to patients every 2 weeks at six dose levels: 0.01, 0.1, 0.3, 1.5, 3 and 10 mg/kg. Partial responses occurred in three dose-escalation patients: two with cutaneous melanoma and one with hepatocellular carcinoma. The purpose of peripheral TCRbeta sequencing was to test whether ivuxolimab changed TCR sequence diversity and led to clonal T-cell expansion. Of the roughly 54 patients in dose escalation, about 20 had hepatocellular carcinoma, some 15 had melanoma, 9 had renal cell carcinoma and 9 had head and neck cancer. Patients were allowed to have had prior anti-PD-1, anti-PD-L1 or anti-CTLA-4 therapy, and about 40% of the dose-escalation patients had been treated with checkpoint inhibitors. The paper reports the monotherapy dose-escalation portion (N ≈ 50 patients) of the phase I ivuxolimab trial. Summary of the overall study and its limitations: Low levels of normalized T-cell clonal expansion were also seen in some patients who did not respond. Antigen specificity was not determined for the clonally expanded peripheral T cells. In the 0.1-3.0 mg/kg groups, partial responders had among the lowest normalized peripheral clonal expansion, particularly in CD8+ T cells. At doses of 0.1 to 3.0 mg/kg, clonal expansion of both CD4+ and CD8+ blood T cells was observed from baseline to week 6. After ivuxolimab, more expanded clones were found on average in CD8+ T cells than in CD4+ T cells.

Genomic DNA was extracted from sorted cells for sequencing of the TCRbeta CDR3 region. The immunoSEQ Assay was used to sequence the TCRbeta CDR3 regions. TCRdb holds this immuneACCESS table with in-frame rearrangements only. Some clones are missing; in checked studies, unresolved V genes explain under half, and the rest has no known cause. Counted in this sample were approximately 80,000 clones; about 90% of them appeared once. Around 0.33% of the sample is taken by the ten largest. Patients with a history of autoimmune disease or receiving systemic immunosuppression were excluded from the trial. Peripheral blood for TCR sequencing was collected from all dose cohorts at baseline, on cycle 4 day 1, and on cycle 7 day 1. The samples were taken from a phase I, first-in-human, multicenter, open-label dose-escalation trial of ivuxolimab. The trial enrolled adults with locally advanced or metastatic head and neck squamous cell, hepatocellular, melanoma or renal cell carcinoma. Before TCR sequencing, CD4+ T cells and CD8+ T cells from peripheral blood were sorted into separate populations.

Details on this clone: Which antigen it targets is not known. Per-nucleotide qualities are absent, and no much larger clonotype sits a single base away.

Sequences SEHNR (CDR1) and FQNEAQ (CDR2) are obtained from the germline V gene (reference sequence). Compared with germline, V lacks 3 bases and J lacks 1 base; bases without a gene match: 2. The CDR3 covers 14 residues, taking in both the cysteine and the phenylalanine. Of the read, only the CDR3 DNA is kept; its 42 bases are in frame from base 1. The TCR comes from an adult with an advanced solid tumor such as melanoma, head and neck, liver or kidney cancer. The chain links TRBV7-9 with TRBJ2-7, and TRBD1 aligns with 8 junction nucleotides. The sequencing used CD4+ or CD8+ T cells sorted from blood, collected in a trial of the OX40 agonist ivuxolimab. The CDR3 protein is CASSLGQASYEQYF. The DNA sequence follows: TGTGCCAGCAGCTTGGGACAGGCGTCCTACGAGCAGTACTTC.